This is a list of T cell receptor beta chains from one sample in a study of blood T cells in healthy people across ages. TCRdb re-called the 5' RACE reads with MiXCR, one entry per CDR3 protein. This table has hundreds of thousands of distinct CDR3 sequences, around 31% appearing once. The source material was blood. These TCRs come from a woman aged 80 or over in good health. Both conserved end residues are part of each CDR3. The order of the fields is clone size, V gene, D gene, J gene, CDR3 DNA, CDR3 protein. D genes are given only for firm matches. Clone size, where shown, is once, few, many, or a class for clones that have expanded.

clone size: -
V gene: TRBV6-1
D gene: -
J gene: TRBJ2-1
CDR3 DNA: TGTGCCAGCAGGGCGGGCATCTTCTCCTACAATGAGCAGTTCTTC
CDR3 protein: CASRAGIFSYNEQFF

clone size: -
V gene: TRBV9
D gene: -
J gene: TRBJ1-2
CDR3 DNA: TGTGCCAGCAGCACTTCCTTTGATGGCTACACCTTC
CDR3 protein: CASSTSFDGYTF

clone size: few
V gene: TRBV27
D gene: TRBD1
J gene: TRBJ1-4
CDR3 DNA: TGTGCCAGCAGTCCAGAAGGGACAGTGCCAGTAAAACTGTTTTTT
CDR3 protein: CASSPEGTVPVKLFF

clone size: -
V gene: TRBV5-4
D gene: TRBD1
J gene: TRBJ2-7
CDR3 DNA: TGTGCCAGCAGCTGGCCCGGACAGGCCACATACGAGCAGTACTTC
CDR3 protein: CASSWPGQATYEQYF

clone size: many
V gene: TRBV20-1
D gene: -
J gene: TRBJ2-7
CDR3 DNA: TGCAGTGCTAGAGAGGGCTACTACGAGCAGTACTTC
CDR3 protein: CSAREGYYEQYF

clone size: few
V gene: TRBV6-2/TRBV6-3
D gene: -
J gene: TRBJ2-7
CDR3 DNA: TGTGCCAGCAGGTTGCTTGATCACTACGAGCAGTACTTC
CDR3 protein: CASRLLDHYEQYF

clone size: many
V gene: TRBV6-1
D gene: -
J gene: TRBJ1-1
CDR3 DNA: TGTGCCAGCAGTGAGGAGGTTCTAAAGAGGGCTTTCTTT
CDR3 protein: CASSEEVLKRAFF

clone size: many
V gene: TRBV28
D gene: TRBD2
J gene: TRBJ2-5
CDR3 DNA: TGTGCCAGCAGCCGGACTAGGAGGGAGACCCAGTACTTC
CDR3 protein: CASSRTRRETQYF

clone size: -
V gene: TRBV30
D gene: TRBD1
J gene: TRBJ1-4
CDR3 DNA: TGTACCTGGAGTAAGACAGGGGCAACTAATGAAAAACTGTTTTTT
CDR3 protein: CTWSKTGATNEKLFF

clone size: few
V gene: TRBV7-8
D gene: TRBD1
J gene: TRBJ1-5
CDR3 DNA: TGTGCGGGGACAGAAAATAGCAATCAGCCCCAGCATTTT
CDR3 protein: CAGTENSNQPQHF

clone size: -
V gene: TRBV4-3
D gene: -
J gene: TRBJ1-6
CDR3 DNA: TGCGCCAGCAGCCAAGACCCAATACGGGAGACCCCCCACTTT
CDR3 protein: CASSQDPIRETPHF

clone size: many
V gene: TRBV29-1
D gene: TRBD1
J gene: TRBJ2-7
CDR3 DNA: TGCAGCGTCTACGGACAGGAAAAATCAACCTACGAGCAGTACTTC
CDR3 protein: CSVYGQEKSTYEQYF

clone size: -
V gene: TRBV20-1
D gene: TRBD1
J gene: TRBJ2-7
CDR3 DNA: TGCAGTGCCGCTAGACAGGGGGCCCACGAGCAGTACTTC
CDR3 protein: CSAARQGAHEQYF

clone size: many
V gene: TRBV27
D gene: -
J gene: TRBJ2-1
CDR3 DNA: TGTGCCAGCAGTTTTCGGGGGTCTGAGCAGTTCTTC
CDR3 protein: CASSFRGSEQFF

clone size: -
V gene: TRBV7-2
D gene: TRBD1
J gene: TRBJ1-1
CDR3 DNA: TGTGCCAGCAGCGCTAACAGGGGCGGAACTGAAGCTTTCTTT
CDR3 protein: CASSANRGGTEAFF

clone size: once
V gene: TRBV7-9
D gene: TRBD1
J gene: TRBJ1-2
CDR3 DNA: TGTGCCAGCAGCTTAGGGGCACAGGGGGGAAGCTATGGCTACACCTTC
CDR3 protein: CASSLGAQGGSYGYTF

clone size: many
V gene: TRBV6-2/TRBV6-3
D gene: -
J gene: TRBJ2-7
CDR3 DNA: TGTGCCAGCAGTCCTTCTAGCTCCTACGAGCAGTACTTC
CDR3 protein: CASSPSSSYEQYF

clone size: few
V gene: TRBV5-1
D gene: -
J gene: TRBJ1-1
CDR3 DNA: TGCGCCAGCAGAGGAGGGGCATCGAACACTGAAGCTTTCTTT
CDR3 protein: CASRGGASNTEAFF

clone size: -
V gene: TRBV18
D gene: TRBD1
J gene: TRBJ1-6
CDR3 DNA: TGTGCCAACTCACCAGACAGGGCGTCCTATAATTCACCCCTCCACTTT
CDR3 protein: CANSPDRASYNSPLHF

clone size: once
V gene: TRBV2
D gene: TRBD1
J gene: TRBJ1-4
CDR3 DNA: TGTGCCAGCAGCGGGACAGTAATTAATGAAAAACTGTTTTTT
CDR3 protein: CASSGTVINEKLFF

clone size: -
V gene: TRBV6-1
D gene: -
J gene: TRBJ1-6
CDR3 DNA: TGTGCCAGCAGTGTGGGCGGCGGTAGTTCACCCCTCCACTTT
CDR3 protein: CASSVGGGSSPLHF

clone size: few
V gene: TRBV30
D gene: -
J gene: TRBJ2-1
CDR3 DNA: TGTGCCTGGAAACTGAGCTCCTACAATGAGCAGTTCTTC
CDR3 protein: CAWKLSSYNEQFF

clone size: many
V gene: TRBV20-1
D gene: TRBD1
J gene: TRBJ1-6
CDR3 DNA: TGCAGTGCTACCCCCGGGACAGGGGGGAATTCACCCCTCCACTTT
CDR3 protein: CSATPGTGGNSPLHF

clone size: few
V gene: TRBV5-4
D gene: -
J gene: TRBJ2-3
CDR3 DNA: TGTGCCAGCAGCCCTGGACTACACACAGATACGCAGTATTTT
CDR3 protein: CASSPGLHTDTQYF

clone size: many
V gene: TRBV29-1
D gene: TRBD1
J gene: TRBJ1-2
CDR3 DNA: TGCAGCGTTTACAGGGGGGACTATGGCTACACCTTC
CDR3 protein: CSVYRGDYGYTF

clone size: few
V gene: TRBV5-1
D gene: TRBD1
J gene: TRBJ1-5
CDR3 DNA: TGCGCCAGCAGTCCGACAGGGGTACGCAATCAGCCCCAGCATTTT
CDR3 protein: CASSPTGVRNQPQHF

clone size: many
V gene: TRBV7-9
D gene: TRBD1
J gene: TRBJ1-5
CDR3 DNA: TGTGCCAGCAGCTTAGCTGGGACAGGGGGCAATCAGCCCCAGCATTTT
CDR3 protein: CASSLAGTGGNQPQHF

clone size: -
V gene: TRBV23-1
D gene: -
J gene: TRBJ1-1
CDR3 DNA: TGCGCCAGCAGTCAATCGTTCCAGAGGAAGAACACTGAAGCTTTCTTT
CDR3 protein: CASSQSFQRKNTEAFF

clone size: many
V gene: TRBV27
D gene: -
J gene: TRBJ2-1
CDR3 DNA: TGTGCCAGCAGTTTCACAGGGAGGCCCCTCAATGAGCAGTTCTTC
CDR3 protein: CASSFTGRPLNEQFF

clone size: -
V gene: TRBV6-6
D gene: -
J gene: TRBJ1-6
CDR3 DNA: TGTGCCAGCAGTTACGCAGGGGAAGCTTCACCCCCCCACTTT
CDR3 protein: CASSYAGEASPPHF

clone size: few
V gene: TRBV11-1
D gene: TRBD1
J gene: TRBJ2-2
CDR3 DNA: TGTGCCAGCAGCGGCCGACAGGGGGCCTCCACCGGGGAGCTGTTTTTT
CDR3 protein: CASSGRQGASTGELFF

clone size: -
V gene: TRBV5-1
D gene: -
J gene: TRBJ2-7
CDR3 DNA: TGCGCCAGCAGCCCAGGACAGGGAGGGATTACCTACGAGCAGTACTTC
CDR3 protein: CASSPGQGGITYEQYF

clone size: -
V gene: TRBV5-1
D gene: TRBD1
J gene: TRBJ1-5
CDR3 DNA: TGCGCCGGCAGCCCCGACAGGGCTAGCAATCAGCCCCAGCATTTT
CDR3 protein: CAGSPDRASNQPQHF

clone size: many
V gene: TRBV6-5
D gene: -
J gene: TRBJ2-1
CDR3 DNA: TGTGCCAGCAGTTACTCGATCAGTGCTAGATCGGCCGATGAGCAGTTCTTC
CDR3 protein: CASSYSISARSADEQFF

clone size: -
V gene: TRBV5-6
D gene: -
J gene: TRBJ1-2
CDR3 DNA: TGTGCCAGCAACCCCCGGGGCCCGTATGGCTACACCTTC
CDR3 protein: CASNPRGPYGYTF

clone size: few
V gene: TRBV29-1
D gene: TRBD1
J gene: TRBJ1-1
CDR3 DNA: TGCAGCGGCTCCCGGACAGGGCGGGGAACTGAAGCTTTCTTT
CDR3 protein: CSGSRTGRGTEAFF

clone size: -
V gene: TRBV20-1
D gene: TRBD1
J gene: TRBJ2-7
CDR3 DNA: TGCAGTACTGTCCCGGGACAGGGGGCTACCGACGAGCAGTACTTC
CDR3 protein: CSTVPGQGATDEQYF

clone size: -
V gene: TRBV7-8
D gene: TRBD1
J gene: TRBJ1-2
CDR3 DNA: TGTGCCAGCAGCCGACAGGGAAGTAACTATGGCTACACCTTC
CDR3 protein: CASSRQGSNYGYTF

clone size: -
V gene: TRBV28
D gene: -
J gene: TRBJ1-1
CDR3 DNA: TGTGTCAGCAGGCTCTGGGGACCAAACACTGAAGCTTTCTTT
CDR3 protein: CVSRLWGPNTEAFF

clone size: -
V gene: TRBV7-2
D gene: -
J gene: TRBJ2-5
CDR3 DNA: TGTGCCAGCAGCTTAGCTCTAGTGGAGACCCAGTACTTC
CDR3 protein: CASSLALVETQYF

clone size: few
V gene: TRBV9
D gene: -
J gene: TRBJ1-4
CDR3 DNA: TGTGCCAGCAGCGTAGATCAGGGGCGCGGTGAAAAACTGTTTTTT
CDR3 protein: CASSVDQGRGEKLFF

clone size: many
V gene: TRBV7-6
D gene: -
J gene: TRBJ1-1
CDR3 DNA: TGTGCCAGCAGCTTAGCTCTTGCCGGGGAGGTCCGGAACACTGAAGCTTTCTTT
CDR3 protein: CASSLALAGEVRNTEAFF

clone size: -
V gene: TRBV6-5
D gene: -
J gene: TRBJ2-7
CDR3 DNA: TGTGCCAGCAGTTACTGTAGTGAGCAGTACTTC
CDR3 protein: CASSYCSEQYF

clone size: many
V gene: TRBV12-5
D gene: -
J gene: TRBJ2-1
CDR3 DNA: TGTGCTAGTGGATCTTGGGGAATTTCCTACAATGAGCAGTTCTTC
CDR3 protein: CASGSWGISYNEQFF

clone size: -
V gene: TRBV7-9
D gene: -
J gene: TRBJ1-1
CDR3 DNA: TGTGCCAGCAGCCCTCAGGCGGGGGGATTCGGCACTGAAGCTTTCTTT
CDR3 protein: CASSPQAGGFGTEAFF

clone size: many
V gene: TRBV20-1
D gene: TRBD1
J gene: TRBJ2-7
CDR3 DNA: TGCAGTGCTATCCCCGGGACAGCCTACGAGCAGTACTTC
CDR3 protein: CSAIPGTAYEQYF

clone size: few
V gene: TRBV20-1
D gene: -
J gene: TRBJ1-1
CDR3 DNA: TGCAGTGCTAGTTATGGGTTCACTGAAGCTTTCTTT
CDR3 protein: CSASYGFTEAFF

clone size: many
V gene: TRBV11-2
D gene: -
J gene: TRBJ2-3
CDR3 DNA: TGTGCCAGCAGCTTAGACGGGGCTAGCACAGATACGCAGTATTTT
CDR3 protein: CASSLDGASTDTQYF

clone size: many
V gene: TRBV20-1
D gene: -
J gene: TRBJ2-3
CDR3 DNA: TGCAGTGCTAGAGTGGGGGGAGGTACGCAGTATTTT
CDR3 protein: CSARVGGGTQYF

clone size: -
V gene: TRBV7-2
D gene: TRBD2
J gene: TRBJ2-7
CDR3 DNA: TGTGCCAGCAGCCCTAGCGGGGGGCCTTACAATGAGCAGTACTTC
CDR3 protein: CASSPSGGPYNEQYF

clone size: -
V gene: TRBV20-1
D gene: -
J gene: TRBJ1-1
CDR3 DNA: TGCAGTGCTAGACTGAGTCGGACGGGTACTGAAGCTTTCTTT
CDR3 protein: CSARLSRTGTEAFF

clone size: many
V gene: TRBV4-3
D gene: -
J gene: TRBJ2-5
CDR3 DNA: TGCGCCAGCAGCCGCAGGACAGATCAAGAGACCCAGTACTTC
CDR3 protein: CASSRRTDQETQYF

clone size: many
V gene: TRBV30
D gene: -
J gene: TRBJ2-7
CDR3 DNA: TGTGCCTGGAACAGGGTAAACTACGAGCAGTACTTC
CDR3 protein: CAWNRVNYEQYF

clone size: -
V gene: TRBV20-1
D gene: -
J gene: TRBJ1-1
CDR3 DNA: TGCAGTGCTAGAGATTTGGGGGGGACTGAAGCTTTCTTT
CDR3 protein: CSARDLGGTEAFF

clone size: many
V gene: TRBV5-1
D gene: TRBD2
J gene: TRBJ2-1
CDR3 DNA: TGCGCCAGCGTCGCGGGGGGTAGAAACAATGAGCAGTTCTTC
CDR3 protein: CASVAGGRNNEQFF

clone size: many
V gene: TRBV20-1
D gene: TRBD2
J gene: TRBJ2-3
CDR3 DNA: TGCAGTGCTAGAGATCCCGTAGCGGGGGGGGATACGCAGTATTTT
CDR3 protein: CSARDPVAGGDTQYF

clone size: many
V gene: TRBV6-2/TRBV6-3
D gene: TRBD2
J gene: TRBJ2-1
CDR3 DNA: TGTGCCAGCAGTGCGAGACTAGCGGGGGCGTACAATGAGCAGTTCTTC
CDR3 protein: CASSARLAGAYNEQFF

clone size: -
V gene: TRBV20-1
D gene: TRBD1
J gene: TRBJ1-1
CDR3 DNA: TGCAGTGCTAGCCGGACAGGGGACACTGAAGCTTTCTTT
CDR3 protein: CSASRTGDTEAFF